In this sample, the clone carrying this T cell receptor beta chain turned up once. These data come from a study of OX40 agonist ivuxolimab in advanced cancers. Across the study: Patients were 82.7% male with ages about 23 to 80, mean 60.

The repertoire was sequenced with immunoSEQ multiplex PCR; TCRdb's copy has only in-frame clones and lacks some. Counted here are about 61,000 clones, approximately 90% occurring once; the ten biggest clones make up around 20%. Here the sequenced sample was CD4+ or CD8+ T cells sorted from blood, taken in a trial of the OX40 agonist ivuxolimab. This TCR derives from an adult with an advanced solid tumor such as melanoma, head and neck, liver or kidney cancer.

The CDR3 DNA reads as TGCGCCAGCAGTCAGAATCGACAGGGCTCCTACAATGAGCAGTTCTTC. Protein sequence: CASSQNRQGSYNEQFF. This rearrangement joins TRBV4-1 to TRBJ2-1, with TRBD1 matching over 7 bases. Germline CDR1 is MGHRA and CDR2 is YSYEKL. This CDR3 has 16 amino acids. V shed 6 bases, J shed 0 bases, and the junction held 8 bases outside the gene matches.